Shown below are 29 T cell receptor beta chains from a single sample sequenced in a study of blood T cell repertoires in COVID-19. Assay used: immunoSEQ multiplex PCR; TCRdb lists only in-frame clones, some missing. In the table there are roughly 80,000 clones, approximately 80% of which are singletons. Sequences were obtained from peripheral blood. Receptors originate from a woman in her sixties with acute or convalescent COVID-19.

The chain employs TRBV9 and TRBJ1-1; D remains ambiguous. This CDR3 region has 13 residues. CDR1 SGDLS and CDR2 YYNGEE come from the germline V gene. With 4 bases removed from V and 4 bases from J, the gap between germline ends came to 11 bases. The DNA of the CDR3 is TGTGCCAGCAGCACGGGGAGATTCACTGAAGCTTTCTTT. Protein product: CASSTGRFTEAFF.

The chain is built from TRBV29-1 and TRBJ2-4; D gene uncertain. Germline V gene lookup returns CDR1 SQVTM and CDR2 ANQGSEA. Trimming removed 5 bases at V and 1 base at J, with 15 bases between. The length of the CDR3 is 15 residues. The CDR3 bases are TGCAGCGTTTATGAGAGCTTTGTGGCCAAAAACATTCAGTACTTC. This codes for CSVYESFVAKNIQYF.

This clone was recorded once. The chain uses TRBV7-2 and TRBJ2-4; D is undetermined. The CDR3 consists of 13 residues. Trimming removed 2 bases at V and 8 bases at J, with 10 bases between. CDR1 and CDR2 from the germline V gene are SGHTA and FQGNSA. This CDR3 reads CASSLKVADIQYF. The CDR3 bases are TGTGCCAGCAGCTTAAAGGTTGCGGACATTCAGTACTTC.

This sequence joins TRBV9 and TRBJ2-5; 9 positions agree with TRBD2. The CDR3 is made up of 16 amino acids. J was trimmed by 5 bases and V by 0 bases; bases with no gene match: 8. From germline, CDR1 is SGDLS and CDR2 YYNGEE. The CDR3 here is CASSVGGGAGKETQYF. CDR3 sequence (DNA): TGTGCCAGCAGCGTAGGCGGGGGGGCCGGGAAGGAGACCCAGTACTTC.

The DNA of the CDR3 is TGTGCCAGTAAAAATGAAAAACTGTTTTTT. Protein: CASKNEKLFF. The rearrangement links TRBV6-6 to TRBJ1-4; D is unresolved. Per the germline V gene, CDR1 is MNHNY and CDR2 is SVGAGI (reference sequence). V shed 9 bases and J shed 5 bases, with 4 bases lying between them. This CDR3 is built from 10 residues.

V usage is TRBV5-4 and J usage is TRBJ2-3; D ambiguous. Looked up from germline, CDR1 is SGHNT and CDR2 is YYREEE (reference sequence). Trimming took off 4 bases at V and 4 bases at J, with 10 bases between the two ends. This CDR3 has 13 residues. The CDR3 DNA follows: TGTGCCAGCAGCGGGCAGGCCGCAGATACGCAGTATTTT. This sequence encodes CASSGQAADTQYF.

The V and J genes are TRBV2 and TRBJ1-1; TRBD1 might be the D (5 bases). The V gene's germline CDR1 is SNHLY and CDR2 FYNNEI. The CDR3 loop spans 14 amino acids. Trimming stripped 4 bases from V and 3 bases from J, with 12 bases between. CDR3 loop: CASSGAGVDTEAFF. The CDR3 DNA follows: TGTGCCAGCAGTGGGGCGGGGGTGGACACTGAAGCTTTCTTT.

A few counts support this clone. The V gene is TRBV19, the J gene TRBJ1-5; TRBD1 agrees at 12 bases. Unmatched junction bases numbered 6, after V lost 8 bases and J lost 7 bases. Germline loops: CDR1 LNHDA, CDR2 SQIVND (reference sequence). The CDR3 is 14 residues long. CDR3: CASAGTGGGQPQHF. The CDR3 coding sequence is TGTGCCAGTGCCGGGACAGGGGGCGGCCAGCCCCAGCATTTT.

The chain uses TRBV9 and TRBJ2-6; a weak D match, TRBD1 (5 bases). Trimming cost V 0 bases and J 0 bases, with 13 bases left between them. The CDR3 covers 18 residues. The V gene's germline CDR1 is SGDLS and CDR2 YYNGEE. Here the CDR3 reads CASSVAPTALSGANVLTF. CDR3 sequence (DNA): TGTGCCAGCAGCGTAGCCCCGACAGCCCTCTCTGGGGCCAACGTCCTGACTTTC.

The J gene is TRBJ1-1, the V gene TRBV11-3; weak D call: TRBD1 (5 bases). The CDR3 loop spans 14 amino acids. Germline V CDR1 and CDR2: SGHNT, YENEEA. V lost 4 bases and J 1 base, leaving 10 bases between the germline ends. The CDR3 loop reads CASSSTASNTEAFF. In nucleotides, the CDR3 is TGTGCCAGCAGCTCGACAGCGTCGAACACTGAAGCTTTCTTT.

In DNA form, the CDR3 reads TGTGCCAGCTCCAGGGGTCGCGGCTACACCTTC. Translating gives CASSRGRGYTF. The chain uses TRBV3-1 (or the pseudogene TRBV3-2) and TRBJ1-2, with a possible D match to TRBD1 (6 bases). V lost 8 bases, J lost 8 bases, and 12 bases lay in between. From germline, CDR1 is LGHDT and CDR2 YNNKEL (reference sequence). CDR3 length equals 11 residues.

The CDR3: CASSYQGRTDTQYF. The CDR3 region has the DNA TGTGCCAGCAGTTACCAGGGCCGGACAGATACGCAGTATTTT. V and J are TRBV6-6 and TRBJ2-3, with a weak D call TRBD1 (5 bases). The length of the CDR3 is 14 residues. Germline assignment: CDR1 MNHNY and CDR2 SVGAGI (reference sequence). Trimming took off 2 bases at V and 3 bases at J, with 9 bases between the two ends.

DNA for the CDR3: TGTGCCAGTACTACAGGGAATTCTCGAGAGCAGTACTTC. Protein sequence: CASTTGNSREQYF. This chain connects TRBV19 to TRBJ2-7, with D possibly being TRBD1 (6 bases). V lost 7 bases to trimming and J lost 7 bases, with 17 bases between them. CDR1 and CDR2 (germline): LNHDA, SQIVND (reference sequence). CDR3 length: 13 amino acids. Looking up the rest from reference TRBV19 and TRBJ2-7 gives the full variable domain: DGGITQSPKYLFRKEGQNVTLSCEQNLNHDAMYWYRQDPGQGLRLIYYSQIVNDFQKGDIAEGYSVSREKKESFPLTVTSAQKNPTAFYLCASTTGNSREQYFGPGTRLTVT.

The chain is built from TRBV19 and TRBJ1-2; possible D gene TRBD1, 5 bases. CDR1 and CDR2 from the germline V gene are LNHDA and SQIVND (reference sequence). Trimming took off 8 bases at V and 2 bases at J, with 12 bases between the two ends. This CDR3 comprises 13 residues. The CDR3 DNA is TGTGCCAGTGGATCCAGGGCGAACTATGGCTACACCTTC. This sequence encodes CASGSRANYGYTF.

This chain connects TRBV5-1 to TRBJ1-1, with 8 bases fitting TRBD1. Germline CDR1 and CDR2: SGHRS and YFSETQ. The V and J ends lost 1 base and 8 bases, in that order; junction bases with no gene match: 7. This CDR3 contains 14 residues. DNA for the CDR3: TGCGCCAGCAGCTTGAAAACGGGACAGGCAGAAGCTTTCTTT. Protein: CASSLKTGQAEAFF.

The chain carries TRBV3-1 (or the pseudogene TRBV3-2) and TRBJ2-4, with 9 nucleotides matching TRBD1. Germline values: CDR1 LGHDT, CDR2 YNNKEL (reference sequence). J gave up 1 base and V 1 base, and 2 bases lay outside the gene matches. This CDR3 is 16 amino acids long. The CDR3 reads CASSQAGTGAKNIQYF. The CDR3 DNA reads TGTGCCAGCAGCCAAGCAGGGACAGGGGCCAAAAACATTCAGTACTTC.

CDR3 sequence (DNA): TGTGCCAGCTCGCACGACAGGGACGAACAGCCCCAGCATTTT. Amino acid sequence: CASSHDRDEQPQHF. The chain has TRBV18 and TRBJ1-5; 7 bases are shared with TRBD1. The V segment lost 6 bases and the J segment 7 bases; nucleotides outside the gene matches: 9. The V gene's germline CDR1 is KGHSH and CDR2 LQKENI. This CDR3 comprises 14 residues.

V and J are TRBV27 and TRBJ2-1; 9 positions match TRBD1. Germline loops: CDR1 MNHEY, CDR2 SMNVEV (reference sequence). J lost 1 base, V lost 5 bases, and 3 bases had no gene match. The CDR3 runs to 15 residues. The CDR3 region is CASSGGQGSYNEQFF. The CDR3 coding sequence is TGTGCCAGCAGTGGGGGACAGGGTTCCTACAATGAGCAGTTCTTC.

The gene calls are TRBV30 and TRBJ1-1; 9 nucleotides line up with TRBD1. Germline values: CDR1 GTSNPN, CDR2 SVGIG (reference sequence). There are 15 residues in the CDR3. With 3 bases clipped from V and 3 bases from J, the junction kept 8 bases outside the gene matches. The CDR3 region is CAWRGGTGYDTEAFF. The CDR3 nucleotides read TGTGCCTGGAGGGGTGGGACAGGGTACGACACTGAAGCTTTCTTT.

This clone was seen more than once but under ten times. The rearrangement links TRBV5-6 to TRBJ2-4, with D hard to call. CDR1 is SGHDT and CDR2 is YYEEEE in the germline V gene. V shed 2 bases and J shed 0 bases, with 12 bases lying between them. The CDR3 sequence is 16 residues long. The CDR3 nucleotides read TGTGCCAGCAGCTTTTTAAACGGTCTAGCCAAAAACATTCAGTACTTC. This translates into CASSFLNGLAKNIQYF.

The rearrangement uses TRBV15 and TRBJ2-2; D might be TRBD1 (6 bases). The germline V and J ends were trimmed by 3 bases and 6 bases, with 20 bases remaining between them. The germline V gene encodes CDR1 LNHNV and CDR2 YYDKDF (reference sequence). This CDR3 has 17 residues. This chain's CDR3 is CATSSRFTPTGPGELFF. The CDR3 nucleotides are TGTGCCACCAGCAGTCGCTTTACCCCAACAGGGCCCGGGGAGCTGTTTTTT.

The chain is built from TRBV7-6 and TRBJ2-7, with 10 bases lining up with TRBD1. The CDR3 is 16 amino acids. The junction had 14 bases not matched to a gene; V was cut back by 5 bases and J by 7 bases. Germline-derived CDR1 and CDR2 are SGHVS and FNYEAQ. CDR3 DNA: TGTGCCAGCAGCCTGACCGGGACAGGGGCGAGAGGGGAGCAGTACTTC. Translation: CASSLTGTGARGEQYF.

V usage is TRBV29-1 and J usage is TRBJ2-1, with TRBD2 matching over 9 bases. The CDR3 has 15 amino acids. The V and J ends lost 4 bases and 10 bases, in that order; junction bases with no gene match: 14. Germline loops: CDR1 SQVTM, CDR2 ANQGSEA. CDR3 DNA: TGCAGCGTTGCCGAAGCGGGGGGACTCCCAGAGGAGCAGTTCTTC. Amino acid sequence: CSVAEAGGLPEEQFF.

This clone occurred a few times. This chain connects TRBV19 to TRBJ1-1; D is uncertain. The V end was cut by 6 bases, the J end by 1 base, with 12 bases between. Germline V gives CDR1 LNHDA, CDR2 SQIVND (reference sequence). The CDR3 covers 14 residues. The CDR3 loop reads CASRVKGGNTEAFF. The CDR3 DNA is TGTGCCAGTAGGGTAAAGGGAGGGAACACTGAAGCTTTCTTT. Filled out from reference TRBV19 and TRBJ1-1, the complete variable domain reads DGGITQSPKYLFRKEGQNVTLSCEQNLNHDAMYWYRQDPGQGLRLIYYSQIVNDFQKGDIAEGYSVSREKKESFPLTVTSAQKNPTAFYLCASRVKGGNTEAFFGQGTRLTVV.

V is TRBV11-3 and J is TRBJ2-2; 7 bases map to TRBD2. Trimming at V came to 3 bases and at J to 0 bases, leaving 1 base not matched to a gene. The CDR3 is 15 residues long. Germline CDR1 SGHNT, CDR2 YENEEA. CDR3 in amino acids: CASSFRGANTGELFF. As DNA, the CDR3 is TGTGCCAGCAGCTTTCGGGGGGCGAACACCGGGGAGCTGTTTTTT.

Comments on this clone: One end of the junction is discordant with germline, which a read error may explain. The chain links TRBV3-1 (or the pseudogene TRBV3-2) to TRBJ1-6; D possibly corresponds to TRBD1 (6 bases). The length of the CDR3 is 17 residues. Per germline, CDR1 LGHDT and CDR2 YNNKEL (reference sequence). CDR3 region: CASSQEGGPPGGSPLHF. The DNA of the CDR3 is TGTGCCAGCAGTCAAGAGGGGGGGCCCCCGGGCGGATCACCCCTCCACTTT.

This sequence joins TRBV5-4 and TRBJ1-1; TRBD1 agrees at 7 bases. Germline assignment: CDR1 SGHNT and CDR2 YYREEE (reference sequence). This CDR3 is built from 17 residues. V was clipped by 6 bases and J by 1 base; unmatched bases: 15. CDR3 sequence reads: CASTHPPSRTGNTEAFF. The CDR3 DNA reads TGTGCCAGCACCCACCCCCCAAGCCGGACAGGGAACACTGAAGCTTTCTTT.

The gene calls are TRBV5-5 and TRBJ1-4; TRBD1 agrees at 9 bases. Per the germline V gene, CDR1 is SGHKS and CDR2 is YYEKEE (reference sequence). The CDR3 runs to 16 residues. The V and J ends lost 4 bases and 7 bases, in that order; junction bases with no gene match: 11. Here the CDR3 reads CASSPPGQGHTEKLFF. The CDR3 nucleotides read TGTGCCAGCAGCCCACCGGGACAGGGTCATACTGAAAAACTGTTTTTT.

The CDR3 DNA reads TGTGCCAGCAGCTTAGCGCCTGGACAGGGGAATCTTCTGGGTCAGCCCCAGCATTTT. Protein: CASSLAPGQGNLLGQPQHF. The V gene is TRBV7-8, the J gene TRBJ1-5, with TRBD1 matching 9 bases. Looked up from germline, CDR1 is SGHVS and CDR2 is FQNEAQ. CDR3 length equals 19 residues. V lost 0 bases, J lost 6 bases, and 15 bases stayed unmatched.